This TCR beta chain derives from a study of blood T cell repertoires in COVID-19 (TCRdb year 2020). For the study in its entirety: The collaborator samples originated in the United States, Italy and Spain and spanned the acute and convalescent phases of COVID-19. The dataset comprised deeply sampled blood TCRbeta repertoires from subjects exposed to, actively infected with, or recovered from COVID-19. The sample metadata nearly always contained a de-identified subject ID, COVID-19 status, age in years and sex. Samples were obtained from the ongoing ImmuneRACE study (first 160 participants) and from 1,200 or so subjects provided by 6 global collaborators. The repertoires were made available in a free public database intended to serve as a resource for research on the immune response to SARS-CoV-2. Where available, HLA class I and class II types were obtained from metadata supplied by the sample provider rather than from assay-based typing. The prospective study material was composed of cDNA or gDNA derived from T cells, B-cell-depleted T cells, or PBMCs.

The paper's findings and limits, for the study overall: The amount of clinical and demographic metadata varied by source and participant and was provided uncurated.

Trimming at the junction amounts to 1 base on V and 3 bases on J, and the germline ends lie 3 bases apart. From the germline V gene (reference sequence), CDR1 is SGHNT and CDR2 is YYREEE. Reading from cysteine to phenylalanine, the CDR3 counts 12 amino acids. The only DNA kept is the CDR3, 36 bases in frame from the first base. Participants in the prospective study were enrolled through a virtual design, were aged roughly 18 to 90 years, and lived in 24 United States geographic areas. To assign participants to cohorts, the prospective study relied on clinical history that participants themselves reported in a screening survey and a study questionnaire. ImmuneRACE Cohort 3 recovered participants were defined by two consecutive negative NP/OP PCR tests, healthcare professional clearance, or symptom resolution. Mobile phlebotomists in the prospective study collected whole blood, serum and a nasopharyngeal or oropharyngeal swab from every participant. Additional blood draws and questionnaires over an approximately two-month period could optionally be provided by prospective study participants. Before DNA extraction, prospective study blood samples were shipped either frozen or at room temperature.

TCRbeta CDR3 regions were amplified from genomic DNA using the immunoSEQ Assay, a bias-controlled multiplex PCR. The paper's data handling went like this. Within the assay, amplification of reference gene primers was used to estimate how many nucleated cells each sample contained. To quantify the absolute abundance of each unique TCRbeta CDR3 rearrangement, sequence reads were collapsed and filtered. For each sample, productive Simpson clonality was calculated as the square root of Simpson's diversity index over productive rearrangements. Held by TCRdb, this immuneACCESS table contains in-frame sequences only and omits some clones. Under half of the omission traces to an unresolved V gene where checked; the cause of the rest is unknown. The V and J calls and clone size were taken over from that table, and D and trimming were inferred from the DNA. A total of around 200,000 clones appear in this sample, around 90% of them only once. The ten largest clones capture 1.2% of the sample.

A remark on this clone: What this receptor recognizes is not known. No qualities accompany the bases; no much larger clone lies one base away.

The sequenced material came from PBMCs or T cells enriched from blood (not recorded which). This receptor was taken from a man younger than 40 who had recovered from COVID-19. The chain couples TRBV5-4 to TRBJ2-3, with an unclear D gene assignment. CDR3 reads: CASSLLTDTQYF. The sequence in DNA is TGTGCCAGCAGCTTGCTGACAGATACGCAGTATTTT.